The 28 T cell receptor beta chains reported below all come from one sample, sequenced in a study of T-cell reconstitution after alpha-beta-depleted transplantation in children. This sample's TCRbeta library carried unique molecular identifier barcodes. Via MiXCR, TCRdb re-called the PCR reads, giving one row per CDR3 protein. The sample holds around 45,000 distinct CDR3 sequences, 52% seen once. The source material was peripheral blood, sampled before TCRalphabeta/CD19-depleted stem cell transplant. Receptors originate from a boy under three years old with SCID, due to receive a stem cell transplant.

A note on this clonotype: Its ends do not fully match the called genes, so a read error is possible. This CDR3 reads CASSLNRPGGSDDQFF. The CDR3 DNA sequence: TGTGCCAGCAGTTTAAATCGCCCCGGGGGGTCCGATGATCAGTTCTTC. The chain combines TRBV12-3 or TRBV12-4 with TRBJ2-1; 7 bases agree with TRBD2. CDR3 length: 16 residues.

The genes are TRBV19 and TRBJ1-6, with 7 bases lining up with TRBD1. The CDR3 sequence is 15 residues long. CDR1 and CDR2 (germline): LNHDA, SQIVND (reference sequence). V shed 6 bases and J 4 bases; nucleotides not matched to a gene: 6. This chain's CDR3 is CASRTGTEYNSPLHF. The CDR3 region has the DNA TGTGCCAGTAGAACCGGGACAGAGTATAATTCACCCCTCCACTTT. The entire variable domain, with the rest obtained from reference TRBV19 and TRBJ1-6, is as follows: DGGITQSPKYLFRKEGQNVTLSCEQNLNHDAMYWYRQDPGQGLRLIYYSQIVNDFQKGDIAEGYSVSREKKESFPLTVTSAQKNPTAFYLCASRTGTEYNSPLHFGNGTRLTVT.

V usage is TRBV25-1 and J usage is TRBJ1-5; TRBD1 agrees at 7 bases. CDR1 and CDR2 from the germline V gene are MGHDK and SYGVNS. V shed 10 bases, J shed 5 bases, and the junction held 8 bases outside the gene matches. The CDR3 consists of 13 residues. The DNA of the CDR3 is TGTGCCACCAGGGGGGAAGGAGATCAGCCCCAGCATTTT. Translation: CATRGEGDQPQHF.

This clonotype was counted a few times. The rearrangement joins TRBV20-1 to TRBJ2-5; 9 nucleotides line up with TRBD2. Per the germline V gene, CDR1 is DFQATT and CDR2 is SNEGSKA (reference sequence). The junction had 7 bases not matched to a gene; V was cut back by 6 bases and J by 5 bases. The CDR3 is 13 residues long. DNA of the CDR3: TGCAGTGCCCAGCGGGGGGATAGGGAGACCCAGTACTTC. Its translation is CSAQRGDRETQYF.

The chain links TRBV12-3 or TRBV12-4 to TRBJ2-7; TRBD2 agrees at 8 bases. This CDR3 is 15 amino acids long. V dropped 2 bases and J dropped 3; count of bases not matched to a gene: 6. The CDR3 protein is CASSLPAGAHYEQYF. CDR3 DNA: TGTGCCAGCAGTTTACCAGCGGGGGCCCACTACGAGCAGTACTTC.

This clonotype has just a few counts. The chain has TRBV27 and TRBJ2-6; 10 bases agree with TRBD1. The CDR3 extends over 18 amino acids. Germline V CDR1 and CDR2: MNHEY, SMNVEV (reference sequence). V gave up 5 bases and J gave up 2 bases; unmatched junction bases: 9. CDR3 in amino acids: CASSKRTGGHAGANVLTF. DNA of the CDR3: TGTGCCAGCAGTAAAAGGACAGGGGGTCATGCTGGGGCCAACGTCCTGACTTTC.

The chain recombines TRBV12-3 or TRBV12-4 with TRBJ1-4; D gene unclear. The CDR3 loop spans 12 amino acids. V was trimmed by 10 bases and J by 8 bases, leaving 14 bases between them. The CDR3, as DNA: TGTGCCACCCGGGCAGTCGAGGAAAAACTGTTTTTT. Protein: CATRAVEEKLFF.

This chain uses TRBV20-1 with TRBJ2-5, with 7 bases that match TRBD1. Germline V gives CDR1 DFQATT, CDR2 SNEGSKA (reference sequence). The CDR3 sequence is 13 residues long. Losses at the gene ends were 4 bases for V and 5 bases for J; bases not matched to a gene: 7. CDR3: CSATLTGLETQYF. CDR3 DNA sequence: TGCAGTGCTACCCTGACAGGGCTTGAGACCCAGTACTTC.

The chain links TRBV10-3 to TRBJ1-1, with D maybe TRBD1 (6 bases). The V gene lost 0 bases and the J gene lost 7 bases, with 21 bases spanning the gap. This CDR3 comprises 17 residues. The germline V gene has CDR1 ENHRY and CDR2 SYGVKD. As DNA, the CDR3 is TGTGCCATCAGTGAGTCGACTCTCGGGACACGGGGTCGTGAAGCTTTCTTT. Its translation is CAISESTLGTRGREAFF.

There are a few counts of this clonotype. V is TRBV28 and J is TRBJ1-2, with D unclear. The CDR3 is made up of 13 amino acids. Looked up from germline, CDR1 is MDHEN and CDR2 is SYDVKM. The V end was cut by 3 bases, the J end by 4 bases, with 9 bases between. CDR3 amino acids: CASSLEETYGYTF. As DNA, the CDR3 is TGTGCCAGCAGTTTGGAGGAGACCTATGGCTACACCTTC.

The chain links TRBV20-1 to TRBJ2-3; no reliable D call. Trimming stripped 3 bases from V and 0 bases from J, with 7 bases between. The germline V gene has CDR1 DFQATT and CDR2 SNEGSKA (reference sequence). The CDR3 covers 13 residues. The CDR3 DNA is TGCAGTGCTAGTTCCCCCAGCACAGATACGCAGTATTTT. It translates to CSASSPSTDTQYF.

The chain uses TRBV5-1 and TRBJ2-5; D is possibly TRBD1 (6 bases). The germline CDR1 and CDR2 sequences are SGHRS and YFSETQ. The V end was cut by 0 bases, the J end by 4 bases, with 16 bases between. The CDR3 totals 16 residues. In DNA form, the CDR3 reads TGCGCCAGCAGCTTGGCCCGGCTAGCAGGGGCAGAGACCCAGTACTTC. Encoded protein: CASSLARLAGAETQYF. Full variable domain (remainder filled in from reference TRBV5-1 and TRBJ2-5): KAGVTQTPRYLIKTRGQQVTLSCSPISGHRSVSWYQQTPGQGLQFLFEYFSETQRNKGNFPGRFSGRQFSNSRSEMNVSTLELGDSALYLCASSLARLAGAETQYFGPGTRLLVL.

The chain is built from TRBV25-1 and TRBJ1-5, with D uncertain. In germline, CDR1 is MGHDK, CDR2 SYGVNS. V lost 3 bases and J lost 0, with 9 bases in between. CDR3 size: 15 residues. Here the CDR3 DNA reads TGTGCCAGCAGTGATACCACATATAGCAATCAGCCCCAGCATTTT. Translating it yields CASSDTTYSNQPQHF.

The V call is TRBV7-2, the J call TRBJ2-7, with D unclear. The CDR3 runs 14 residues. CDR1 and CDR2 (germline): SGHTA, FQGNSA. Trimming pared 5 bases from V and 6 bases from J, leaving 17 bases between. CDR3 nucleotides: TGTGCCAGCAGCCTCTATAAAGGGCCGGCCGAGCAGTACTTC. Protein sequence: CASSLYKGPAEQYF.

V is TRBV12-3 or TRBV12-4 and J is TRBJ2-3; 7 bases align to TRBD2. J was trimmed by 6 bases and V by 6 bases; bases with no gene match: 9. CDR3 length equals 14 residues. The CDR3 reads CASSSSGGGDTQYF. The CDR3 DNA reads TGTGCCAGCAGCTCCTCTGGCGGGGGTGATACGCAGTATTTT.

The genes are TRBV6-4 and TRBJ2-3; 7 nucleotides agree with TRBD2. V lost 0 bases and J lost 4; bases outside the gene matches: 4. The CDR3 length is 15 residues. The germline V gene has CDR1 MRHNA and CDR2 SNTAGT. Here the CDR3 reads CASSDSGGSADTQYF. Here the CDR3 DNA reads TGTGCCAGCAGTGACTCGGGGGGGAGTGCAGATACGCAGTATTTT.

This clonotype appeared a few times. CDR3 loop: CSAKANGGGARNEQFF. Written as DNA, the CDR3 is TGCAGTGCTAAGGCAAACGGCGGGGGGGCTCGCAATGAGCAGTTCTTC. This sequence joins TRBV20-1 and TRBJ2-1, with 9 bases lining up with TRBD2. The CDR3 has 16 residues. Trimming took 4 bases from V and 6 from J; bases not matched to a gene: 13. CDR1 is DFQATT, CDR2 SNEGSKA, per germline (reference sequence).

The V call is TRBV28, the J call TRBJ2-5, with 7 bases matching TRBD2. The CDR3 totals 15 residues. Germline V gene data show CDR1 as MDHEN and CDR2 as SYDVKM. J was trimmed by 4 bases and V by 0 bases; bases with no gene match: 5. This CDR3 reads CASSLWGEGIETQYF. CDR3 coding DNA: TGTGCCAGCAGTTTATGGGGGGAGGGGATAGAGACCCAGTACTTC.

This sequence joins TRBV7-6 and TRBJ2-1; D remains ambiguous. With 8 bases removed from V and 7 bases from J, the gap between germline ends came to 12 bases. CDR3 length equals 12 residues. Germline CDR1 reads SGHVS; CDR2 reads FNYEAQ. CDR3 sequence reads: CASGSPGNEQFF. CDR3 bases: TGTGCCAGCGGCTCACCGGGTAATGAGCAGTTCTTC.

This rearrangement joins TRBV4-3 to TRBJ2-5, with D perhaps TRBD1 (5 bases). V dropped 0 bases and J dropped 4 bases, with 15 bases sitting between them. The CDR3 spans 16 residues. Germline CDR1 is LGHNA and CDR2 is YSLEER. CDR3 protein: CASSQDFAGPTETQYF. As DNA, the CDR3 is TGCGCCAGCAGCCAAGATTTTGCAGGGCCAACAGAGACCCAGTACTTC.

The V and J genes are TRBV15 and TRBJ1-3; weak D call: TRBD1 (6 bases). The V end lost 3 bases, the J end lost 1 base, and 16 bases lay between the germline ends. The CDR3 is 17 residues long. The germline gives CDR1 LNHNV, CDR2 YYDKDF (reference sequence). In DNA, the CDR3 is TGTGCCACCAGCAGGGATAAACAGGGATGGTCTGGAAACACCATATATTTT. Protein: CATSRDKQGWSGNTIYF.

In this sample, this clonotype turned up once. One base away lies a much larger clone, so this may be a sequencing read error. The CDR3 nucleotides read TGCACCAGCAGCGGACAGCCCCAAGAGACCCAGTACTTC. Its protein is CTSSGQPQETQYF. The V call is TRBV10-1, the J call TRBJ2-5; a possible D gene is TRBD1 (6 bases). Per germline, CDR1 WNHNN and CDR2 SYGVQD (reference sequence). This CDR3 contains 13 residues.

The V call is TRBV27, the J call TRBJ1-2; tentative D call: TRBD1 (6 bases). Germline loops: CDR1 MNHEY, CDR2 SMNVEV (reference sequence). V lost 6 bases and J 0 bases, leaving 14 bases between the germline ends. This CDR3 spans 15 amino acids. The DNA for the CDR3 is TGTGCCAGCAGACCTACAGGGCAACCTAACTATGGCTACACCTTC. The encoded protein is CASRPTGQPNYGYTF.

The genes are TRBV20-1 and TRBJ2-5; D ambiguous. Germline V gene lookup returns CDR1 DFQATT and CDR2 SNEGSKA (reference sequence). The CDR3 is made up of 12 amino acids. V shed 3 bases and J shed 5 bases, with 10 bases lying between them. CDR3 loop: CSARTGDETQYF. The CDR3 DNA sequence: TGCAGTGCTAGGACCGGAGACGAGACCCAGTACTTC.

The chain is built from TRBV4-1 and TRBJ1-4; D unresolved. Germline V gene lookup returns CDR1 MGHRA and CDR2 YSYEKL. The ends were cut back, 1 base at V and 8 bases at J, with 5 bases in the middle. CDR3 length: 12 amino acids. The CDR3 spells CASSQGGEKLFF. The CDR3 nucleotides read TGCGCCAGCAGCCAAGGCGGAGAAAAACTGTTTTTT.

V is TRBV12-3 or TRBV12-4 and J is TRBJ1-5; D gene unclear. The CDR3 is 11 residues long. V was shortened by 7 bases and J by 11 bases, with 12 bases between the two germline ends. The CDR3 DNA follows: TGTGCCAGCACCACCGGGATGACCCAGCATTTT. Residues: CASTTGMTQHF.

This clonotype is labeled as medium-sized (0.01 to 0.1%). The J gene is TRBJ1-1, the V gene TRBV4-3, with TRBD1 matching 12 bases. This CDR3 region has 15 residues. Unmatched junction bases numbered 5, after V lost 4 bases and J lost 5 bases. Germline loops: CDR1 LGHNA, CDR2 YSLEER. This chain's CDR3 is CASSRGTGGGTEAFF. CDR3 bases: TGCGCCAGCAGCCGCGGGACAGGGGGCGGAACTGAAGCTTTCTTT.

This chain joins TRBV20-1 and TRBJ2-3; D may be TRBD1 or TRBD2 (5 bases each). This CDR3 comprises 15 residues. Germline assignment: CDR1 DFQATT and CDR2 SNEGSKA (reference sequence). Trimming left V 4 bases short and J 1 base short, with 15 bases between. CDR3 coding DNA: TGCAGTGCTACCCGGGGCGCCGGTGGCACAGATACGCAGTATTTT. This translates into CSATRGAGGTDTQYF.